These 15 T cell receptor beta chains were sequenced from one sample in a study of shared clonotypes between healthy human individuals. Only in-frame clones appear in the TCRdb table, and some are missing; sequencing was by immunoSEQ multiplex PCR. The profile shows over a million clones, around three quarters of them singletons. The specimen was memory CD4+ T cells from PBMCs. Subset noted: CD45RA-negative fraction. These receptors were obtained from a man in his late teens or twenties in good health. Some clones in this sample may be carry-over from other donors' samples.

This clone was recorded many times. V gene TRBV5-4 combines with J gene TRBJ2-1; D may match TRBD1 or TRBD2 (5 bases each). CDR1 SGHNT and CDR2 YYREEE come from the germline V gene (reference sequence). The V and J ends lost 4 bases and 10 bases respectively, with 12 bases between them. The CDR3 loop spans 12 amino acids. The DNA for the CDR3 is TGTGCCAGCAGCGGGACCCGACGGGAGCAGTTCTTC. This translates into CASSGTRREQFF.

The V and J genes are TRBV11-1 and TRBJ1-2; D is uncertain. The germline gives CDR1 SGHAT, CDR2 FQDESV (reference sequence). The CDR3 is 14 residues long. V lost 4 bases and J lost 4, with 13 bases in between. The CDR3: CASSSVGGIYGYTF. CDR3 in DNA: TGTGCCAGCAGCTCTGTCGGAGGGATCTATGGCTACACCTTC.

The genes are TRBV25-1 and TRBJ2-5, with 11 positions matching TRBD1. Judging by the DNA end, TRBJ2-7 fits better; the J call may be wrong. Germline V lookup: CDR1 MGHDK, CDR2 SYGVNS. CDR3 length equals 14 residues. CDR3 region: CASSRTGGTYEQYF. CDR3 coding DNA: TGTGCCAGCAGTCGGACAGGGGGCACATACGAGCAGTACTTC.

A few counts support this clone. The J gene is TRBJ2-2, the V gene TRBV5-4, with 7 bases identical to TRBD2. The CDR3 is 15 amino acids. CDR1 and CDR2 (germline): SGHNT, YYREEE (reference sequence). V lost 2 bases to trimming and J lost 7 bases; unmatched junction nucleotides: 8. CDR3 in DNA: TGTGCCAGCAGCTTACCTCTAGCGGTGGGCGGGGAGCTGTTTTTT. Encoded protein: CASSLPLAVGGELFF.

This clone occurred once. This chain connects TRBV7-9 to TRBJ2-1; 7 bases match TRBD2. The CDR3 spans 15 residues. Per germline, CDR1 SEHNR and CDR2 FQNEAQ (reference sequence). J lost 6 bases, V lost 7 bases, and 12 bases had no gene match. The CDR3 loop reads CASNLGAGLTNEQFF. The CDR3 DNA reads as TGTGCCAGCAACCTTGGAGCGGGACTTACCAATGAGCAGTTCTTC. Based on the CDR3 plus reference TRBV7-9 and TRBJ2-1, the full variable domain is DTGVSQNPRHKITKRGQNVTFRCDPISEHNRLYWYRQTLGQGPEFLTYFQNEAQLEKSRLLSDRFSAERPKGSFSTLEIQRTEQGDSAMYLCASNLGAGLTNEQFFGPGTRLTVL.

The rearrangement uses TRBV6-1 and TRBJ1-2, with TRBD1 identical over 9 bases. V gave up 4 bases and J gave up 6 bases; unmatched junction bases: 12. Germline assignment: CDR1 MNHNS and CDR2 SASEGT. The CDR3 is made up of 16 amino acids. Here the CDR3 reads CASSARITGGVDGYTF. Here the CDR3 DNA reads TGTGCCAGCAGTGCCCGGATTACAGGGGGCGTGGATGGCTACACCTTC.

Many counts were recorded for this clone. The V and J genes are TRBV7-9 and TRBJ2-5; D is uncertain. V was trimmed by 1 base and J by 3 bases, leaving 9 bases between them. The CDR3 covers 14 residues. Looked up from germline, CDR1 is SEHNR and CDR2 is FQNEAQ (reference sequence). CDR3 sequence: CASSLVPQKETQYF. CDR3 bases: TGTGCCAGCAGCTTAGTTCCCCAGAAAGAGACCCAGTACTTC.

J is TRBJ2-1 and V is TRBV4-1; D is ambiguous. The CDR3 spans 18 residues. Germline loops: CDR1 MGHRA, CDR2 YSYEKL. The ends were cut back, 1 base at V and 0 bases at J, with 16 bases in the middle. The CDR3 sequence is CASSQGLIVRSSYNEQFF. The CDR3 DNA reads TGCGCCAGCAGCCAAGGGCTAATAGTGAGGAGCTCCTACAATGAGCAGTTCTTC.

The V call is TRBV19, the J call TRBJ1-4; 7 bases are a match to TRBD1. Germline V gene data show CDR1 as LNHDA and CDR2 as SQIVND (reference sequence). The CDR3 is 14 residues long. V was clipped by 8 bases and J by 3 bases; unmatched bases: 6. The CDR3 loop is CASLNRGPNEKLFF. CDR3 DNA: TGTGCCAGTCTGAACAGGGGACCTAATGAAAAACTGTTTTTT.

The chain links TRBV7-3 to TRBJ2-1; the D is unclear. The V end was cut by 9 bases, the J end by 15 bases, with 24 bases between. The CDR3 totals 13 residues. Germline assignment: CDR1 SGHTA and CDR2 FQGTGA. The chain's CDR3 is CASATFQQTPRFF. The CDR3 nucleotides are TGTGCCAGTGCAACCTTTCAACAGACCCCTCGGTTCTTC. The full variable domain, with the rest looked up from reference TRBV7-3 and TRBJ2-1, is GAGVSQTPSNKVTEKGKYVELRCDPISGHTALYWYRQSLGQGPEFLIYFQGTGAADDSGLPNDRFFAVRPEGSVSTLKIQRTERGDSAVYLCASATFQQTPRFFGPGTRLTVL.

V gene TRBV5-1 combines with J gene TRBJ2-3, with a possible D match to TRBD2 (5 bases). V was shortened by 2 bases and J by 1 base, with 11 bases between the two germline ends. In germline, CDR1 is SGHRS, CDR2 YFSETQ. The CDR3 has 15 amino acids. CDR3 coding DNA: TGCGCCAGCAGCTTTGGGAGAGGACGCACAGATACGCAGTATTTT. This gives the protein CASSFGRGRTDTQYF.

With respect to this clone: Other DNA sequences from this sample encode an identical CDR3 as well. The chain is built from TRBV30 and TRBJ2-3; D is perhaps TRBD2 (5 bases). Trimming left V 0 bases short and J 2 bases short, with 6 bases between. Germline CDR1 is GTSNPN and CDR2 is SVGIG (reference sequence). The CDR3 runs to 13 residues. The CDR3 loop is CAWSVRDTDTQYF. The DNA for the CDR3 is TGTGCCTGGAGTGTACGGGACACAGATACGCAGTATTTT.

The chain has TRBV5-1 and TRBJ2-1; a weak D match, TRBD2 (6 bases). CDR1 is SGHRS and CDR2 is YFSETQ in the germline V gene. The V end was cut by 7 bases, the J end by 7 bases, with 24 bases between. The CDR3 extends over 16 amino acids. CDR3 amino acids: CASGPGGSGDGNEQFF. The CDR3 bases are TGCGCCAGCGGACCTGGTGGTAGCGGAGACGGGAATGAGCAGTTCTTC.

J is TRBJ2-3 and V is TRBV30, with unresolved D. This CDR3 region has 14 residues. V lost 2 bases and J lost 0, with 9 bases in between. CDR1 GTSNPN and CDR2 SVGIG come from the germline V gene (reference sequence). The chain's CDR3 is CAWSTRASTDTQYF. The CDR3 DNA follows: TGTGCCTGGAGTACTCGTGCTAGCACAGATACGCAGTATTTT.

With regard to this clone: The same CDR3 arises from other DNA sequences in this sample as well. V and J are TRBV28 and TRBJ2-6, with D possibly matching TRBD1 (5 bases). The CDR3 covers 15 residues. Trimming removed 5 bases at V and 3 bases at J, with 11 bases between. Germline-derived CDR1 and CDR2 are MDHEN and SYDVKM. CDR3 in amino acids: CASSPQGLGANVLTF. The CDR3 DNA is TGTGCCAGCAGTCCCCAGGGCCTTGGGGCCAACGTCCTGACTTTC.